The 6 T cell receptor beta chains below all came from one sample that was sequenced in a study of cytomegalovirus exposure and HLA in healthy donors. The PCR contained 60 Vbeta and 13 Jbeta primers. TCRdb keeps only in-frame clones here, not all; method: immunoSEQ multiplex PCR. Of about 100,000 clones in the sample, 78% are singletons; the top ten hold about 0.71%. Sequencing was done on a sample of PBMCs. All receptors come from an older woman in good health and CMV-seronegative.

J is TRBJ2-3 and V is TRBV18; possibly TRBD1 for D (6 bases). Germline lookup yields CDR1 KGHSH and CDR2 LQKENI. V was trimmed by 2 bases and J by 6 bases, leaving 9 bases between them. This CDR3 contains 13 residues. CDR3 in amino acids: CASSPSGDDTQYF. The CDR3 nucleotides read TGTGCCAGCTCACCATCAGGGGACGATACGCAGTATTTT.

V and J are TRBV7-9 and TRBJ2-5; D gene uncertain. The CDR3 is made up of 12 amino acids. CDR1 is SEHNR and CDR2 is FQNEAQ in the germline V gene (reference sequence). Trimming stripped 8 bases from V and 3 bases from J, with 10 bases between. CDR3 in amino acids: CASESHEETQYF. The DNA of the CDR3 is TGTGCCAGCGAGAGTCATGAAGAGACCCAGTACTTC.

The rearrangement joins TRBV10-2 to TRBJ2-7; 8 bases match TRBD2. The trim removed 10 bases at V and 3 bases at J, leaving 8 bases unmatched. From germline, CDR1 is WSHSY and CDR2 SAAADI. The CDR3 covers 13 residues. DNA of the CDR3: TGCGCCAACCTGCAGCGGGGGCTCTACGAGCAGTACTTC. Its protein is CANLQRGLYEQYF.

The CDR3 here is CASSRGQGLVNTEAFF. CDR3 bases: TGCGCCAGCAGCCGGGGACAGGGGCTTGTGAACACTGAAGCTTTCTTT. The rearrangement joins TRBV5-1 to TRBJ1-1; 10 bases line up with TRBD1. The CDR3 consists of 16 residues. V was pared by 4 bases and J by 0 bases, with 6 bases of the junction left unmatched. Germline V gene sequence: CDR1 SGHRS, CDR2 YFSETQ.

The genes are TRBV13 and TRBJ1-2, with 7 bases lining up with TRBD1. V gave up 4 bases and J gave up 8 bases; unmatched junction bases: 10. The CDR3 contains 14 residues. Germline CDR1 PRHDT, CDR2 FYEKMQ (reference sequence). The DNA for the CDR3 is TGTGCCAGCAGCTATAGACAGGGAATAGTAGGCTACACCTTC. Protein sequence: CASSYRQGIVGYTF.

This chain links TRBV7-2 with TRBJ1-3; D gene ambiguous. V lost 0 bases and J lost 2, with 8 bases in between. There are 15 residues in the CDR3. Germline V gives CDR1 SGHTA, CDR2 FQGNSA. The CDR3 sequence is CASSLARTTGNTIYF. The CDR3 region has the DNA TGTGCCAGCAGCTTAGCGCGTACGACTGGAAACACCATATATTTT.